The clone carrying this T cell receptor beta chain was recorded many times. Its antigen remains unidentified. The assay was immunoSEQ multiplex PCR, and TCRdb's table has in-frame clones only and misses some. The table has 71,000 or so clones, approximately 86% seen once; the top ten hold 1.1%. Patients were ineligible given autoimmune disease history or systemic immunosuppression. This entry belongs to a study of OX40 agonist ivuxolimab in advanced cancers. Study observations and caveats: More expanded clones were found, on average, in CD8+ than in CD4+ T cells.

Deletions cut 2 bases from V and 4 bases from J, with 8 bases between. Germline CDR1 is MNHNS and CDR2 is SASEGT. The CDR3 runs to 14 residues. Specimen: CD4+ or CD8+ T cells sorted from blood, collected in a trial of the OX40 agonist ivuxolimab. The sequence was obtained from an adult with an advanced solid tumor such as melanoma, head and neck, liver or kidney cancer. The chain recombines TRBV6-1 with TRBJ1-4; D ambiguous. This chain's CDR3 is CASSERVDNEKLFF. The CDR3 region has the DNA TGTGCCAGCAGTGAAAGGGTAGATAATGAAAAACTGTTTTTT.